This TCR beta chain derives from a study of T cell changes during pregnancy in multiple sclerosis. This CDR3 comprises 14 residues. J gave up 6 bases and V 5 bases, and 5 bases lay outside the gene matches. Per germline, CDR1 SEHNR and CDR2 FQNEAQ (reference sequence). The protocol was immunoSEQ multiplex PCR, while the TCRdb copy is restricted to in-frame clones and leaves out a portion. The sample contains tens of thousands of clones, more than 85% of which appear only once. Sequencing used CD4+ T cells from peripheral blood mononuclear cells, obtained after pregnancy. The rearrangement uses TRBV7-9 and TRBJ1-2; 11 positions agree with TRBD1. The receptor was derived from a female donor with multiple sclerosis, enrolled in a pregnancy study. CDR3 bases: TGTGCCAGCAGCCCTGGACAGGGGGCGCATGGCTACACCTTC. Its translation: CASSPGQGAHGYTF.